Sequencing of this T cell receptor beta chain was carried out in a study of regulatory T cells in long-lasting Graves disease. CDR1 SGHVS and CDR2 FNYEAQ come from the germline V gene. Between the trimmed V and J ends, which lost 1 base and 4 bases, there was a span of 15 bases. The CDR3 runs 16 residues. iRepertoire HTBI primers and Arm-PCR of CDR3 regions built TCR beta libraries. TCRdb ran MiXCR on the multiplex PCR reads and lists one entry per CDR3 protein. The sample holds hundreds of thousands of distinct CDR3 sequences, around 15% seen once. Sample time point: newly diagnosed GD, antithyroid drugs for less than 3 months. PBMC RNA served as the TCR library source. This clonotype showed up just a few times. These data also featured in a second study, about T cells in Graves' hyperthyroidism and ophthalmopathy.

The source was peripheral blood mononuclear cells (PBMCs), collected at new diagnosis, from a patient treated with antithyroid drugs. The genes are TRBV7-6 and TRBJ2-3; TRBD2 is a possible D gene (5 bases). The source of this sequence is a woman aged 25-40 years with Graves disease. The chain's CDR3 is CASSLVGITLADTQYF. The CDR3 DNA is TGTGCCAGCAGCTTAGTCGGGATAACCTTGGCAGATACGCAGTATTTT.